A single sample is the source of the 13 T cell receptor beta chains below, sequenced in a study of control samples from healthy donors and cancer patients. This table comes from immunoSEQ multiplex PCR, and its TCRdb copy is limited to in-frame clones, with some not included. The table has 130,000 or so clones, around nine tenths seen once. The sample was blood. These receptors were collected from a young man in good health.

To note about this clone: Other DNA sequences in the same sample also yield this CDR3. The chain combines TRBV2 with TRBJ1-1; D unresolved. The CDR3 runs 14 residues. The germline V gene has CDR1 SNHLY and CDR2 FYNNEI. Trimming took off 2 bases at V and 0 bases at J, with 7 bases between the two ends. This chain's CDR3 is CASSEKGMNTEAFF. CDR3 in DNA: TGTGCCAGCAGTGAAAAGGGCATGAACACTGAAGCTTTCTTT.

The CDR3 nucleotides are TGTGCCAGCAGCCTCCGGGACAGGGGGTTCTCTGGGGCCAACGTCCTGACTTTC. This encodes CASSLRDRGFSGANVLTF. The chain combines TRBV3-1 (or the pseudogene TRBV3-2) with TRBJ2-6; 11 nucleotides match TRBD1. Germline CDR1 and CDR2: LGHDT and YNNKEL (reference sequence). V lost 4 bases and J lost 0; bases outside the gene matches: 5. The CDR3 runs to 18 residues.

V is TRBV14 and J is TRBJ1-2; D gene ambiguous. Germline V gene data show CDR1 as SGHDN and CDR2 as FVKESK. CDR3 length equals 16 residues. V was shortened by 0 bases and J by 4 bases, with 15 bases between the two germline ends. CDR3 coding DNA: TGTGCCAGCAGCCAAGATATTAAGGGAGATCGCTATGGCTACACCTTC. It encodes CASSQDIKGDRYGYTF.

The chain is built from TRBV29-1 and TRBJ1-2; D possibly corresponds to TRBD1 (5 bases). CDR1 SQVTM and CDR2 ANQGSEA come from the germline V gene. CDR3 length: 14 residues. V was trimmed by 4 bases and J by 5 bases, leaving 17 bases between them. CDR3: CSVVGGPGPYGYTF. The CDR3 nucleotides read TGCAGCGTTGTAGGAGGGCCAGGGCCTTATGGCTACACCTTC.

The CDR3 nucleotides are TGTGCCAGCAGCCAAGCTAACTATGGCTACACCTTC. Its protein product is CASSQANYGYTF. The rearrangement uses TRBV3-1 (or the pseudogene TRBV3-2) and TRBJ1-2, with D hard to call. V lost 1 base and J 0 bases, leaving 0 bases between the germline ends. Germline V gives CDR1 LGHDT, CDR2 YNNKEL (reference sequence). The CDR3 runs 12 residues.

V gene TRBV4-1 combines with J gene TRBJ2-4; the D is unclear. V was shortened by 7 bases and J by 7 bases, with 20 bases between the two germline ends. The CDR3 covers 15 residues. Germline lookup yields CDR1 MGHRA and CDR2 YSYEKL. The CDR3 region is CASTPSQSYGNIQYF. The CDR3 DNA reads as TGCGCCAGCACCCCCAGCCAGAGTTATGGGAACATTCAGTACTTC.

This clone was seen more than once but under ten times. This chain links TRBV12-3 or TRBV12-4 with TRBJ1-2; tentatively, D is TRBD1 (5 bases). The CDR3 loop spans 12 amino acids. V lost 3 bases, J lost 8 bases, and 10 bases lay in between. The DNA of the CDR3 is TGTGCCAGCAGTTTGGGAGGGGAAGGCTACACCTTC. It is translated as CASSLGGEGYTF.

The genes are TRBV2 and TRBJ2-7, with D maybe TRBD1 (6 bases). CDR3 length equals 13 residues. Looked up from germline, CDR1 is SNHLY and CDR2 is FYNNEI. V was pared by 1 base and J by 3 bases, with 7 bases between. CDR3 coding DNA: TGTGCCAGCAGTGAAGGGACAGTCTACGAGCAGTACTTC. Protein sequence: CASSEGTVYEQYF. Full variable domain (missing parts from reference TRBV2 and TRBJ2-7): EPEVTQTPSHQVTQMGQEVILRCVPISNHLYFYWYRQILGQKVEFLVSFYNNEISEKSEIFDDQFSVERPDGSNFTLKIRSTKLEDSAMYFCASSEGTVYEQYFGPGTRLTVT.

V usage is TRBV3-1 (or the pseudogene TRBV3-2) and J usage is TRBJ2-7; 12 bases fit TRBD1. The germline V gene has CDR1 LGHDT and CDR2 YNNKEL (reference sequence). V shed 0 bases, J shed 5 bases, and the junction held 5 bases outside the gene matches. This CDR3 contains 16 residues. CDR3 protein: CASSQDSGTGGNEQYF. In DNA form, the CDR3 reads TGTGCCAGCAGCCAAGACTCCGGGACAGGGGGCAACGAGCAGTACTTC.

The rearrangement links TRBV3-1 (or the pseudogene TRBV3-2) to TRBJ1-6, with D unresolved. Germline CDR1 LGHDT, CDR2 YNNKEL (reference sequence). The CDR3 runs to 16 residues. V dropped 3 bases and J dropped 10 bases, with 19 bases sitting between them. The CDR3 reads CASSQRRTGWTSPLHF. The CDR3 nucleotides read TGTGCCAGCAGCCAGAGGAGGACCGGGTGGACCTCACCCCTCCACTTT.

The rearrangement links TRBV5-8 to TRBJ2-1; 7 bases are shared with TRBD1. The germline CDR1 and CDR2 sequences are SGHTS and YDEGEE. V gave up 2 bases and J gave up 3 bases; unmatched junction bases: 2. The CDR3 is made up of 14 amino acids. CDR3 loop: CASSLGTDYNEQFF. CDR3 DNA sequence: TGTGCCAGCAGCTTAGGGACAGACTACAATGAGCAGTTCTTC.

The rearrangement uses TRBV6-5 and TRBJ1-6; TRBD1 aligns across 10 bases. J gave up 8 bases and V 8 bases, and 0 bases lay outside the gene matches. This CDR3 is built from 12 residues. Germline CDR1 MNHEY, CDR2 SVGAGI. The CDR3 spells CASGQGDSPLHF. The CDR3 DNA follows: TGTGCCAGCGGACAGGGGGATTCACCCCTCCACTTT.

This clone was seen more than once but under ten times. The chain links TRBV7-3 to TRBJ1-5; no firm D call. In germline, CDR1 is SGHTA, CDR2 FQGTGA. V was pared by 1 base and J by 15 bases, with 10 bases between. The CDR3 totals 11 residues. The CDR3 region has the DNA TGTGCCAGCAGCTTAAGGACTCCGACGCATTTT. This gives the protein CASSLRTPTHF.